The 17 T cell receptor beta chains reported below all come from one sample, sequenced in a study of shared clonotypes between healthy human individuals. Libraries were prepared by immunoSEQ multiplex PCR; TCRdb keeps only in-frame clonotypes and omits some of them. The repertoire includes about a million clones, around 77% of them detected once, and roughly 0.82% sits in the top ten. The sequenced material came from memory CD4+ T cells from PBMCs. Subset given: CD45RA-negative fraction. The receptor set was obtained from a man between 18 and 35 years old in good health. Some clones in this sample may be carry-over from other donors' samples.

This chain joins TRBV7-8 and TRBJ1-2; the D gene is possibly TRBD1 (5 bases). Germline CDR1 SGHVS, CDR2 FQNEAQ. The CDR3 has 17 amino acids. V was shortened by 4 bases and J by 1 base, with 19 bases between the two germline ends. The CDR3 DNA is TGTGCCAGCAGCTCCACATTCGGGACGGCATTTAACTATGGCTACACCTTC. Translation: CASSSTFGTAFNYGYTF.

The genes are TRBV5-1 and TRBJ2-3; TRBD1 or TRBD2 may be the D gene (6 bases each). Trimming cost V 0 bases and J 4 bases, with 9 bases left between them. CDR3 length: 14 amino acids. Germline lookup yields CDR1 SGHRS and CDR2 YFSETQ. The CDR3 reads CASSLDGGSDTQYF. CDR3 coding DNA: TGCGCCAGCAGCTTGGACGGGGGCTCAGATACGCAGTATTTT.

V and J are TRBV29-1 and TRBJ2-2, with D hard to call. Germline CDR1 reads SQVTM; CDR2 reads ANQGSEA. CDR3 size: 14 residues. Trimming removed 6 bases at V and 0 bases at J, with 11 bases between. Written as DNA, the CDR3 is TGCAGCGTGGTCCCCCGGTCGAACACCGGGGAGCTGTTTTTT. Its protein is CSVVPRSNTGELFF.

The J gene is TRBJ2-7, the V gene TRBV18; D is possibly TRBD1 or TRBD2 (5 bases each). The germline V and J ends were trimmed by 5 bases and 3 bases, with 14 bases remaining between them. Germline V gene sequence: CDR1 KGHSH, CDR2 LQKENI. The CDR3 has 14 residues. DNA for the CDR3: TGTGCCAGCTCAGCAACCGGGACCTACTACGAGCAGTACTTC. The encoded protein is CASSATGTYYEQYF.

This chain uses TRBV5-1 with TRBJ2-1; 11 nucleotides agree with TRBD2. Trimming removed 7 bases from V and 1 base from J; junction bases left unmatched: 7. The CDR3 totals 16 residues. The V gene's germline CDR1 is SGHRS and CDR2 YFSETQ. In DNA form, the CDR3 reads TGCGCCAGCGGTAGACTAGCGGGAACGTCCTACAATGAGCAGTTCTTC. Protein product: CASGRLAGTSYNEQFF. The full variable domain, rest sourced from reference TRBV5-1 and TRBJ2-1, is KAGVTQTPRYLIKTRGQQVTLSCSPISGHRSVSWYQQTPGQGLQFLFEYFSETQRNKGNFPGRFSGRQFSNSRSEMNVSTLELGDSALYLCASGRLAGTSYNEQFFGPGTRLTVL.

The chain joins TRBV28 to TRBJ1-5, with TRBD1 identical over 9 bases. Germline V lookup: CDR1 MDHEN, CDR2 SYDVKM. CDR3 size: 17 residues. The J segment lost 1 base and the V segment lost 11 bases, leaving 15 bases of the junction unmatched. The CDR3: CAGNTGGAGGSNQPQHF. The CDR3 coding sequence is TGTGCCGGCAATACAGGGGGCGCGGGTGGGAGCAATCAGCCCCAGCATTTT.

V and J are TRBV7-8 and TRBJ2-7; maybe TRBD2 (5 bases). The ends were cut back, 4 bases at V and 9 bases at J, with 19 bases in the middle. CDR3 length: 14 residues. Germline lookup yields CDR1 SGHVS and CDR2 FQNEAQ. CDR3 DNA sequence: TGTGCCAGCAGCTCCCGCTTACTAGAGGTCTGGCAGTACTTC. Encoded protein: CASSSRLLEVWQYF.

The rearrangement uses TRBV6-5 and TRBJ1-1, with D possibly being TRBD1 (5 bases). The V and J ends lost 8 bases and 2 bases respectively, with 12 bases between them. This CDR3 has 13 amino acids. Germline V gene data show CDR1 as MNHEY and CDR2 as SVGAGI. The CDR3 region is CASRRDLNTEAFF. DNA for the CDR3: TGTGCCAGCCGGAGGGACCTTAACACTGAAGCTTTCTTT.

The chain has TRBV11-2 and TRBJ1-2; the D gene is possibly TRBD1 (6 bases). CDR1 is SGHAT and CDR2 is FQNNGV in the germline V gene. The V end was cut by 5 bases, the J end by 8 bases, with 21 bases between. This CDR3 is built from 15 residues. The CDR3 here is CASSKPRGQLVGYTF. The CDR3, as DNA: TGTGCCAGCAGCAAACCAAGAGGACAGTTGGTAGGCTACACCTTC. Combining the CDR3 with reference TRBV11-2 and TRBJ1-2 gives the whole variable domain EAGVAQSPRYKIIEKRQSVAFWCNPISGHATLYWYQQILGQGPKLLIQFQNNGVVDDSQLPKDRFSAERLKGVDSTLKIQPAKLEDSAVYLCASSKPRGQLVGYTFGSGTRLTVV.

The chain recombines TRBV5-5 with TRBJ1-5; 9 bases map to TRBD1. The CDR3 has 15 amino acids. Per germline, CDR1 SGHKS and CDR2 YYEKEE (reference sequence). The J segment lost 6 bases and the V segment lost 3 bases, leaving 7 bases of the junction unmatched. DNA for the CDR3: TGTGCCAGCAGCTCAGGGACAGGGAGAGGTCAGCCCCAGCATTTT. It codes for CASSSGTGRGQPQHF.

This clone came up many times. The chain joins TRBV7-9 to TRBJ2-1, with D maybe TRBD2 (5 bases). This CDR3 region has 14 residues. In germline, CDR1 is SEHNR, CDR2 FQNEAQ (reference sequence). The germline V and J ends were trimmed by 4 bases and 8 bases, with 15 bases remaining between them. CDR3 DNA: TGTGCCAGCAGCTCCTCACGTCGCGGGTATGAGCAGTTCTTC. This translates into CASSSSRRGYEQFF. The full variable domain, completed using reference TRBV7-9 and TRBJ2-1, is DTGVSQNPRHKITKRGQNVTFRCDPISEHNRLYWYRQTLGQGPEFLTYFQNEAQLEKSRLLSDRFSAERPKGSFSTLEIQRTEQGDSAMYLCASSSSRRGYEQFFGPGTRLTVL.

The chain is built from TRBV5-1 and TRBJ2-6; 9 positions agree with TRBD1. V gave up 0 bases and J gave up 2 bases; unmatched junction bases: 3. The CDR3 consists of 17 residues. The germline gives CDR1 SGHRS, CDR2 YFSETQ. CDR3 protein: CASSLGQGEAGANVLTF. The CDR3 DNA follows: TGCGCCAGCAGCTTGGGACAGGGGGAAGCTGGGGCCAACGTCCTGACTTTC.

The rearrangement uses TRBV11-3 and TRBJ1-5, with TRBD1 matching 9 bases. Germline CDR1 is SGHNT and CDR2 is YENEEA. The CDR3 is 16 residues long. V gave up 9 bases and J gave up 0 bases; unmatched junction bases: 9. The DNA of the CDR3 is TGTGCCAGAGAACGGCAGGGACAGGGTAGCAATCAGCCCCAGCATTTT. This sequence encodes CARERQGQGSNQPQHF.

V gene TRBV6-4 combines with J gene TRBJ1-5; TRBD1 matches 8 bases. CDR1 and CDR2 (germline): MRHNA, SNTAGT. The V segment lost 2 bases and the J segment 2 bases; nucleotides outside the gene matches: 2. The CDR3 length is 15 residues. In nucleotides, the CDR3 is TGTGCCAGCAGTGACCGGACAGGGTGCAATCAGCCCCAGCATTTT. As protein: CASSDRTGCNQPQHF.

A few counts support this clone. The V gene is TRBV6-5, the J gene TRBJ2-7, with D maybe TRBD2 (7 bases). This CDR3 is built from 15 residues. V was cut by 3 bases and J by 1 base, with 13 bases left in between. The germline gives CDR1 MNHEY, CDR2 SVGAGI. CDR3 region: CASSYHREGSYEQYF. In DNA, the CDR3 is TGTGCCAGCAGTTATCACAGGGAGGGTTCCTACGAGCAGTACTTC.

With respect to this clone: Other nucleotide sequences in the sample specify the same CDR3. The V call is TRBV11-3, the J call TRBJ1-1; D uncertain. Deletions cut 0 bases from V and 3 bases from J, with 8 bases between. Per the germline V gene, CDR1 is SGHNT and CDR2 is YENEEA. The CDR3 spans 14 residues. The chain's CDR3 is CASSLEGADTEAFF. CDR3 nucleotide sequence: TGTGCCAGCAGCTTAGAGGGAGCGGACACTGAAGCTTTCTTT.

V gene TRBV7-9 combines with J gene TRBJ2-6, with unresolved D. This CDR3 region has 14 residues. The germline gives CDR1 SEHNR, CDR2 FQNEAQ (reference sequence). V dropped 3 bases and J dropped 3 bases, with 6 bases sitting between them. The CDR3 DNA reads as TGTGCCAGCAGCTTGGGTGGTGGGGCCAACGTCCTGACTTTC. This codes for CASSLGGGANVLTF. Combining the CDR3 with reference TRBV7-9 and TRBJ2-6 gives the whole variable domain DTGVSQNPRHKITKRGQNVTFRCDPISEHNRLYWYRQTLGQGPEFLTYFQNEAQLEKSRLLSDRFSAERPKGSFSTLEIQRTEQGDSAMYLCASSLGGGANVLTFGAGSRLTVL.